This TCR beta chain was retrieved from a study of beta chain features in type 1 diabetes. The whole isolated RNA underwent reverse transcription, so sequencing captured expressed TCRB transcripts. Using immunoSEQ multiplex PCR, the repertoire was profiled, and TCRdb retains in-frame clones only, with some absent. The sample comprises hundreds of thousands of clones, around 16% of which are singletons, and about 0.086% rests with the top ten. This clone appeared a few times. The length of the CDR3 is 15 residues. Between the trimmed V and J ends, which lost 0 bases and 2 bases, there was a span of 9 bases. Germline CDR1 reads SGHAT; CDR2 reads FQNNGV.

Specimen: naive CD4+ T cells from blood. This TCR came from a man in his late teens or twenties in good health. The chain recombines TRBV11-2 with TRBJ2-3; D is uncertain. CDR3 sequence: CASSLDRSYTDTQYF. The CDR3 DNA reads as TGTGCCAGCAGCTTAGACCGCTCCTACACAGATACGCAGTATTTT.